The entry below describes one TCR beta chain. The target antigen is unknown. The germline V gene encodes CDR1 SGHNT and CDR2 YYREEE (reference sequence). The CDR3 is made up of 14 amino acids. Trimming stripped 1 base from V and 3 bases from J, with 10 bases between. The sample comes from a study of OX40 agonist ivuxolimab in advanced cancers. Study context: Ivuxolimab, an antibody acting as an agonist of OX40 (CD134), was used to treat patients.

Libraries were prepared by immunoSEQ multiplex PCR; TCRdb keeps only in-frame clonotypes and omits some of them. The sample consists of approximately 70,000 clones, 86% of them appearing once. General study points: Clones of CD4+ and CD8+ blood T cells grew by week 6 at doses of 0.1 to 3.0 mg/kg.

The chain has TRBV5-4 and TRBJ1-1, with D possibly being TRBD1 (5 bases). This specimen consisted of CD4+ or CD8+ T cells sorted from blood, obtained in a trial of the OX40 agonist ivuxolimab. The sequence derives from an adult with an advanced solid tumor such as melanoma, head and neck, liver or kidney cancer. CDR3 residues: CASSLQQADTEAFF. DNA for the CDR3: TGTGCCAGCAGCTTGCAACAGGCAGACACTGAAGCTTTCTTT.